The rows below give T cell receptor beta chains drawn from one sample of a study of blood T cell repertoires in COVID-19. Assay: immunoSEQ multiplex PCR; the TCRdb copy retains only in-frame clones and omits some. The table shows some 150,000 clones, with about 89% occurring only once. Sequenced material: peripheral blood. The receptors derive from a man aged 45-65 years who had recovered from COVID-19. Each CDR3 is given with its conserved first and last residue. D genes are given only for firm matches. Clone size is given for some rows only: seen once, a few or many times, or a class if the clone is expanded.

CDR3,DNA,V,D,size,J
CASSYSYSGYGYTF,TGTGCCAGCAGTTACTCGTATTCAGGGTACGGCTACACCTTC,TRBV6-5,NA,NA,TRBJ1-2
CASSSPGSGRGDTQYF,TGTGCCAGCAGCTCCCCGGGGAGCGGTCGGGGAGATACGCAGTATTTT,TRBV7-9,NA,NA,TRBJ2-3
CASSSQTGADTGELFF,TGTGCCAGCAGTTCCCAGACAGGGGCGGACACCGGGGAGCTGTTTTTT,TRBV6-2/TRBV6-3,TRBD1,many,TRBJ2-2
CASSFWDSGSGNTIYF,TGTGCCAGCAGCTTCTGGGACAGCGGCTCTGGAAACACCATATATTTT,TRBV11-1,TRBD1,NA,TRBJ1-3
CASSPLGGSSYNEQFF,TGTGCCAGCTCACCTTTGGGGGGGAGCTCCTACAATGAGCAGTTCTTC,TRBV18,TRBD2,NA,TRBJ2-1
CASSDSLNTEAFF,TGTGCCAGCAGTGACAGTCTGAACACTGAAGCTTTCTTT,TRBV2,NA,NA,TRBJ1-1
CASSQALAFNTGELFF,TGTGCCAGCAGCCAAGCACTAGCGTTTAACACCGGGGAGCTGTTTTTT,TRBV4-2,TRBD2,NA,TRBJ2-2
CASSSSDRVEQYF,TGTGCCAGCAGCTCCAGTGACAGGGTCGAGCAGTACTTC,TRBV7-9,TRBD1,NA,TRBJ2-7
CASSARDRGTQETQYF,TGTGCCAGCAGCGCCCGGGACAGGGGCACCCAAGAGACCCAGTACTTC,TRBV3-1/TRBV3-2,TRBD1,once,TRBJ2-5
CASSLATGGGGELFF,TGTGCCAGCAGCTTAGCGACAGGGGGCGGCGGGGAGCTGTTTTTT,TRBV11-2,TRBD1,NA,TRBJ2-2
CASSGISGGAFGEQFF,TGTGCCAGCAGCGGAATTAGCGGGGGGGCCTTCGGTGAGCAGTTCTTC,TRBV5-4,TRBD2,NA,TRBJ2-1
CASSSGGGGPSYEQYF,TGTGCCAGCAGCTCAGGTGGCGGGGGCCCATCCTACGAGCAGTACTTC,TRBV7-2,NA,NA,TRBJ2-7
CASGLWEQGSYNEQFF,TGTGCTAGTGGTTTGTGGGAGCAGGGGTCCTACAATGAGCAGTTCTTC,TRBV12-5,NA,NA,TRBJ2-1
CASGGANTGELFF,TGTGCCAGCGGGGGGGCGAACACCGGGGAGCTGTTTTTT,TRBV6-5,TRBD2,NA,TRBJ2-2
CASSDQLNTEAFF,TGCGCCAGCAGTGACCAGTTGAACACTGAAGCTTTCTTT,TRBV10-1,NA,NA,TRBJ1-1
CASSQLAGGSSTGELFF,TGCGCCAGCAGCCAACTAGCGGGGGGGTCGAGCACCGGGGAGCTGTTTTTT,TRBV4-1,TRBD2,NA,TRBJ2-2
CASSTGSAGANVLTF,TGTGCCAGTAGTACAGGGTCAGCTGGGGCCAACGTCCTGACTTTC,TRBV19,NA,NA,TRBJ2-6